The TCR beta chain described here comes from a study of control samples from healthy donors and cancer patients. The CDR3 sequence is 16 residues long. Unmatched junction bases numbered 10, after V lost 7 bases and J lost 3 bases. CDR1 LNHDA and CDR2 SQIVND come from the germline V gene (reference sequence). Repertoires were generated with immunoSEQ multiplex PCR, while TCRdb's copy carries only in-frame clones and drops some. The sample shows approximately 100,000 clones, around 90% of them seen only once. The TCR originated in a man in his thirties or forties in good health. The source material was blood. The chain combines TRBV19 with TRBJ2-2, with 8 bases matching TRBD2. CDR3 protein: CASNHDSGDYTGELFF. The CDR3 bases are TGTGCCAGTAATCATGATAGCGGGGATTACACCGGGGAGCTGTTTTTT. The full variable domain, in which reference TRBV19 and TRBJ2-2 provide the parts outside the CDR3, is DGGITQSPKYLFRKEGQNVTLSCEQNLNHDAMYWYRQDPGQGLRLIYYSQIVNDFQKGDIAEGYSVSREKKESFPLTVTSAQKNPTAFYLCASNHDSGDYTGELFFGEGSRLTVL.